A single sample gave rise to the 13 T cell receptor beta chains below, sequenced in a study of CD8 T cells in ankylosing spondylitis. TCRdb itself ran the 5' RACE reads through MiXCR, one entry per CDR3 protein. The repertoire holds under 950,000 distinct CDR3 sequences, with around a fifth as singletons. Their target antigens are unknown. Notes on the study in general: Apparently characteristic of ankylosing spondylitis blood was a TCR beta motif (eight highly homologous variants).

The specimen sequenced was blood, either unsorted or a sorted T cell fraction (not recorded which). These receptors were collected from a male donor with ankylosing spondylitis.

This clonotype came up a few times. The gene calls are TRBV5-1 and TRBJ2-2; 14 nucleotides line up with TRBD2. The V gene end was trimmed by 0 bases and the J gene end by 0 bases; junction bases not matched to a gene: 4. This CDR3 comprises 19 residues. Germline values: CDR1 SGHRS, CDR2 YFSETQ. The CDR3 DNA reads TGCGCCAGCAGCTTGGCCGGACTAGCGGGGGGACCGAACACCGGGGAGCTGTTTTTT. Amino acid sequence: CASSLAGLAGGPNTGELFF.

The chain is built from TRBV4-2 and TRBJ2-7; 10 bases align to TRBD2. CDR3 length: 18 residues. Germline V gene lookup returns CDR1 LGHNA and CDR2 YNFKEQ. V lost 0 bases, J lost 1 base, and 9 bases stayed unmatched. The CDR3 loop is CASSQDGVLAGTSYEQYF. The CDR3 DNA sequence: TGTGCCAGCAGCCAAGATGGGGTACTAGCGGGGACGTCCTACGAGCAGTACTTC.

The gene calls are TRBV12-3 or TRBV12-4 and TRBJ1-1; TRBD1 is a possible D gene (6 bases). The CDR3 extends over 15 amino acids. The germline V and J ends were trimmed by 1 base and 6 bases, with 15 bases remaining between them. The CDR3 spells CASSLEGVRVAEAFF. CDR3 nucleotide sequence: TGTGCCAGCAGTTTAGAGGGGGTAAGAGTGGCTGAAGCTTTCTTT.

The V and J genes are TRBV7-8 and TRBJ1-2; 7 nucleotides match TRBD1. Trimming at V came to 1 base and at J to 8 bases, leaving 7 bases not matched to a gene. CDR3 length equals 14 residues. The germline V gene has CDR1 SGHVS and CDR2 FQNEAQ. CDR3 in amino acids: CASSLVQGRGGYTF. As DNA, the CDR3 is TGTGCCAGCAGCTTAGTACAGGGGAGAGGAGGCTACACCTTC.

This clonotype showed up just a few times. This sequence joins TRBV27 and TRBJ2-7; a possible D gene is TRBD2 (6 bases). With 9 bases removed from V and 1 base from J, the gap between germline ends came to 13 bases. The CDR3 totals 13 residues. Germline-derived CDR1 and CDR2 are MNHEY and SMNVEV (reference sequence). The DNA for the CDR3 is TGTGCCAGTTCCGCCGGGGGATCCTACGAGCAGTACTTC. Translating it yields CASSAGGSYEQYF.

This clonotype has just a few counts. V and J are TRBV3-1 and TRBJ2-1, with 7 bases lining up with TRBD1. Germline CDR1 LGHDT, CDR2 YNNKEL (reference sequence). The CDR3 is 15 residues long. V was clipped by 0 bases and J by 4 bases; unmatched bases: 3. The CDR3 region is CASSQEWTGYNEQFF. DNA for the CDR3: TGTGCCAGCAGCCAAGAATGGACAGGTTACAATGAGCAGTTCTTC.

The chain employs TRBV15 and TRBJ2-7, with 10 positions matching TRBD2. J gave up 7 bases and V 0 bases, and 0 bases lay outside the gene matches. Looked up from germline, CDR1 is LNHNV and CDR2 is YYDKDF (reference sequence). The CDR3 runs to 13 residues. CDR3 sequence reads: CATSRELAGEQYF. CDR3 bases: TGTGCCACCAGCAGAGAACTAGCGGGGGAGCAGTACTTC.

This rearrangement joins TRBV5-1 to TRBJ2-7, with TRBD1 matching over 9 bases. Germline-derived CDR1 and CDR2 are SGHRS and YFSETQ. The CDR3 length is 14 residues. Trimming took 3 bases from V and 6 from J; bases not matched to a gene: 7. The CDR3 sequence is CASSSWDRVGEQYF. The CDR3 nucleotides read TGCGCCAGCAGCTCATGGGACAGGGTTGGCGAGCAGTACTTC.

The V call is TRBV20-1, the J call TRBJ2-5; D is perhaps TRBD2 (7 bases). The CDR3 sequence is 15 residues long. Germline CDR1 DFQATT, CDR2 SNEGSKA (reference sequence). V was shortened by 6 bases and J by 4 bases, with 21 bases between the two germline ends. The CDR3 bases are TGCAGTGCACCCCCACGGGGGGCGTACCCAGAGACCCAGTACTTC. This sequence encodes CSAPPRGAYPETQYF.

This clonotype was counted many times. For the CDR3, the DNA is TGTGCCAGCAGACCGACTAGCGGGGGGGCAAATACGCAGTATTTT. Protein: CASRPTSGGANTQYF. This rearrangement joins TRBV6-4 to TRBJ2-3; 14 positions agree with TRBD2. Looked up from germline, CDR1 is MRHNA and CDR2 is SNTAGT. The CDR3 sequence is 15 residues long. Losses at the gene ends were 6 bases for V and 7 bases for J; bases not matched to a gene: 6.

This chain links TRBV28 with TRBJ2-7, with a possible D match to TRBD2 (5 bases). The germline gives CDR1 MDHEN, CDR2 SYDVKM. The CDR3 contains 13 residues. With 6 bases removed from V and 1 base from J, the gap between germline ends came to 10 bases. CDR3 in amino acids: CASSLTMSYEQYF. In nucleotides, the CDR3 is TGTGCCAGCAGCCTGACTATGTCCTACGAGCAGTACTTC.

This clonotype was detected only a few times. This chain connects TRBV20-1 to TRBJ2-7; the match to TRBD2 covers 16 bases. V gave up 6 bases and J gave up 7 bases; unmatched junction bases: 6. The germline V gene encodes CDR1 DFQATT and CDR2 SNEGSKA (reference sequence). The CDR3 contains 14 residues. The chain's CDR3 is CSAGTSGGAGEQYF. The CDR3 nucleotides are TGCAGTGCCGGGACTAGCGGGGGGGCTGGGGAGCAGTACTTC.

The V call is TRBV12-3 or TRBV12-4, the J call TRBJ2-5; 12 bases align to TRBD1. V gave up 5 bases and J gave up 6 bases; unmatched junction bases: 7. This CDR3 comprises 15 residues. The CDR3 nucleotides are TGTGCCAGCAGTGTCGGGACAGGGGGCCGGAAGACCCAGTACTTC. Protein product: CASSVGTGGRKTQYF.